Sequencing of this T cell receptor beta chain was carried out in a study of OX40 agonist ivuxolimab in advanced cancers. The V and J ends lost 0 bases and 5 bases respectively, with 14 bases between them. This CDR3 region has 15 residues. Germline lookup yields CDR1 MNHEY and CDR2 SVGAGI. Method: immunoSEQ multiplex PCR; TCRdb's copy keeps in-frame clones and lacks some. The data hold about 52,000 clones, with over 85% observed a single time. The chain joins TRBV6-5 to TRBJ2-7, with D perhaps TRBD1 (5 bases). The clonotype comes from an adult with an advanced solid tumor such as melanoma, head and neck, liver or kidney cancer. Material: CD4+ or CD8+ T cells sorted from blood, obtained in a trial of the OX40 agonist ivuxolimab. The CDR3 DNA reads TGTGCCAGCAGTTACTCGGGGTCAGGGCCCGACGAGCAGTACTTC. This encodes CASSYSGSGPDEQYF.